This record covers a single T cell receptor beta chain. Its specificity is not known. These data come from a study of cytomegalovirus exposure and HLA in healthy donors. The protocol was immunoSEQ multiplex PCR, while the TCRdb copy is restricted to in-frame clones and leaves out a portion. The table records 200,000 or so clones, roughly 83% of them present only once. Donors were drawn from the approximately 120-subject validation cohort, separate from the approximately 700-subject first cohort. Study-level findings and limits: Specific recognition of CMV antigens was confirmed in vitro for three chains (all CMV-associated).

The sequence derives from a woman between 18 and 30 years old in good health and CMV-seronegative. The sample was PBMCs.

The CDR3 region is CASSPRGTGNTGELFF. The CDR3 DNA reads TGTGCCAGCAGCCCGAGGGGGACGGGCAACACCGGGGAGCTGTTTTTT. This chain links TRBV13 with TRBJ2-2, with a tentative D call TRBD1 (6 bases). V gave up 5 bases and J gave up 2 bases, with 15 bases separating them. CDR3 length equals 16 residues. Germline V gene data show CDR1 as PRHDT and CDR2 as FYEKMQ (reference sequence).